Presented here are 32 T cell receptor beta chains from one specimen sequenced in a study of cytomegalovirus exposure and HLA in healthy donors. The PCR made use of 60 Vbeta and 13 Jbeta primers. The table came from immunoSEQ multiplex PCR; TCRdb's copy has only in-frame clones and leaves some out. The sample has tens of thousands of clones, around four fifths seen once. Sequencing input: PBMCs. These receptors originate from a man in his forties or fifties in good health and CMV-seronegative.

This clone was counted a single time. The chain joins TRBV6-5 to TRBJ2-5; 8 nucleotides align to TRBD1. Germline CDR1 is MNHEY and CDR2 is SVGAGI. CDR3 length: 16 residues. J was trimmed by 10 bases and V by 2 bases; bases with no gene match: 15. The CDR3 DNA reads TGTGCCAGCAGTTACGCCGGGACAGGCCGTAAGGTGGTCCAGTACTTC. Its translation is CASSYAGTGRKVVQYF.

The sample holds one count of this clone. CDR3 in amino acids: CASSRPAGARRGNEQFF. The CDR3 region has the DNA TGTGCCAGCAGCCGACCGGCGGGGGCCCGGAGGGGCAATGAGCAGTTCTTC. V usage is TRBV7-8 and J usage is TRBJ2-1; D might be TRBD2 (7 bases). Germline-derived CDR1 and CDR2 are SGHVS and FQNEAQ. V was cut by 5 bases and J by 6 bases, with 23 bases left in between. CDR3 length equals 17 residues.

The V gene is TRBV5-1, the J gene TRBJ2-7, with 9 bases aligning to TRBD1. J was trimmed by 2 bases and V by 4 bases; bases with no gene match: 7. Looked up from germline, CDR1 is SGHRS and CDR2 is YFSETQ. CDR3 length: 15 residues. CDR3 protein: CASSPTGQGTYEQYF. The CDR3 nucleotides are TGCGCCAGCAGCCCAACGGGACAGGGTACCTACGAGCAGTACTTC. Full variable domain (missing parts from reference TRBV5-1 and TRBJ2-7): KAGVTQTPRYLIKTRGQQVTLSCSPISGHRSVSWYQQTPGQGLQFLFEYFSETQRNKGNFPGRFSGRQFSNSRSEMNVSTLELGDSALYLCASSPTGQGTYEQYFGPGTRLTVT.

This chain connects TRBV7-2 to TRBJ2-3; D unclear. V lost 2 bases to trimming and J lost 11 bases, with 11 bases between them. The CDR3 loop spans 12 amino acids. Germline V gene lookup returns CDR1 SGHTA and CDR2 FQGNSA. The CDR3 DNA follows: TGTGCCAGCAGCTTATGGAGCGCCGGGCAGTATTTT. It is translated as CASSLWSAGQYF.

This clone appeared a few times. In nucleotides, the CDR3 is TGTGCCAGCAGTCTGTATCCAACTAGCGGGGGACGCGATACGCAGTATTTT. It encodes CASSLYPTSGGRDTQYF. The V call is TRBV27, the J call TRBJ2-3; TRBD2 matches 11 bases. Trimming cost V 5 bases and J 6 bases; bases outside gene matches: 13. The CDR3 is 17 amino acids. Per germline, CDR1 MNHEY and CDR2 SMNVEV (reference sequence).

V and J are TRBV19 and TRBJ1-5; 9 bases line up with TRBD1. J was trimmed by 2 bases and V by 5 bases; bases with no gene match: 7. From germline, CDR1 is LNHDA and CDR2 SQIVND (reference sequence). The CDR3 loop spans 16 amino acids. The CDR3, as DNA: TGTGCCAGTAGTCGGGGGGGACAGGGAGGCAATCAGCCCCAGCATTTT. Protein sequence: CASSRGGQGGNQPQHF.

This clone has more than one count but fewer than ten. The chain combines TRBV5-1 with TRBJ1-1; 10 nucleotides line up with TRBD1. CDR3 length equals 18 residues. V lost 7 bases and J lost 1; bases outside the gene matches: 16. Looked up from germline, CDR1 is SGHRS and CDR2 is YFSETQ. The CDR3, as DNA: TGCGCCAGCGGCAAAGCCGGACAGGGGGACTTACGGAACACTGAAGCTTTCTTT. As protein: CASGKAGQGDLRNTEAFF.

The chain carries TRBV4-2 and TRBJ2-3, with TRBD2 matching 11 bases. J lost 2 bases, V lost 0 bases, and 4 bases had no gene match. The CDR3 has 17 residues. Germline-derived CDR1 and CDR2 are LGHNA and YNFKEQ. CDR3 sequence (DNA): TGTGCCAGCAGCCAAGACAGGGGACTAGCGGACACAGATACGCAGTATTTT. This gives the protein CASSQDRGLADTDTQYF.

This clone was recorded many times. The chain couples TRBV28 to TRBJ1-2; TRBD1 matches at 9 bases. Germline V gene data show CDR1 as MDHEN and CDR2 as SYDVKM. The CDR3 extends over 13 amino acids. V was pared by 5 bases and J by 7 bases, with 5 bases of the junction left unmatched. CDR3 sequence (DNA): TGTGCCAGCAGTGGGTGGACAGGGGTTGGCTACACCTTC. Protein: CASSGWTGVGYTF.

This clone appeared once. This chain joins TRBV7-8 and TRBJ1-1; 7 bases map to TRBD1. This CDR3 comprises 15 residues. Germline CDR1 SGHVS, CDR2 FQNEAQ. Losses at the gene ends were 0 bases for V and 4 bases for J; bases not matched to a gene: 5. The CDR3 region has the DNA TGTGCCAGCAGCTTAGCGGGGGACAGCCCCACTGAAGCTTTCTTT. It is translated as CASSLAGDSPTEAFF.

This clone occurred a few times. This rearrangement joins TRBV7-9 to TRBJ1-6; D is perhaps TRBD1 (5 bases). The V end was cut by 5 bases, the J end by 9 bases, with 14 bases between. The CDR3 is 14 amino acids. The germline V gene encodes CDR1 SEHNR and CDR2 FQNEAQ (reference sequence). CDR3 protein: CASSIREGSSPLHF. The CDR3 coding sequence is TGTGCCAGCAGCATCAGGGAGGGTAGTTCACCCCTCCACTTT. Full variable domain (missing parts from reference TRBV7-9 and TRBJ1-6): DTGVSQNPRHKITKRGQNVTFRCDPISEHNRLYWYRQTLGQGPEFLTYFQNEAQLEKSRLLSDRFSAERPKGSFSTLEIQRTEQGDSAMYLCASSIREGSSPLHFGNGTRLTVT.

This clone has a handful of counts. Sequence at one end of the junction differs from germline and may be a read error. This specimen includes other DNA sequences encoding the same CDR3. The rearrangement joins TRBV7-8 to TRBJ2-7; TRBD1 agrees at 7 bases. The CDR3 is 13 amino acids. From germline, CDR1 is SGHVS and CDR2 FQNEAQ. Written as DNA, the CDR3 is TGTTCCAGCAACTTAGGACAGGCCTACGAGCAGTACTTC. This codes for CSSNLGQAYEQYF. Filled out from reference TRBV7-8 and TRBJ2-7, the complete variable domain reads GAGVSQSPRYKVAKRGQDVALRCDPISGHVSLFWYQQALGQGPEFLTYFQNEAQLDKSGLPSDRFFAERPEGSVSTLKIQRTQQEDSAVYLCSSNLGQAYEQYFGPGTRLTVT.

The chain joins TRBV10-3 to TRBJ2-7; TRBD2 matches at 7 bases. There are 14 residues in the CDR3. With V trimmed by 6 bases and J by 2 bases, 7 bases remained unmatched. The germline CDR1 and CDR2 sequences are ENHRY and SYGVKD. CDR3 region: CAIRPAGSTYEQYF. DNA for the CDR3: TGTGCCATCAGACCAGCGGGGTCGACCTACGAGCAGTACTTC.

V usage is TRBV29-1 and J usage is TRBJ2-1; 11 bases line up with TRBD2. V lost 1 base, J lost 10 bases, and 12 bases stayed unmatched. The CDR3 consists of 16 residues. Germline CDR1 is SQVTM and CDR2 is ANQGSEA. The CDR3 spells CSVEGVLAGDYVEQFF. The CDR3 nucleotides are TGCAGCGTTGAAGGGGTACTAGCGGGAGATTATGTAGAGCAGTTCTTC.

Regarding this clone: Other nucleotide sequences in the sample specify the same CDR3. The CDR3 DNA reads as TGTGCCAGCAGCTTCGGGCAGGGGGCGACGGGGGATACTAACTATGGCTACACCTTC. Amino acid sequence: CASSFGQGATGDTNYGYTF. This chain uses TRBV7-9 with TRBJ1-2; 8 bases line up with TRBD1. V shed 3 bases and J 0 bases; nucleotides not matched to a gene: 15. The CDR3 is 19 residues long. CDR1 and CDR2 from the germline V gene are SEHNR and FQNEAQ (reference sequence).

The rearrangement joins TRBV6-5 to TRBJ1-3; the D is unclear. Trimming removed 2 bases from V and 2 bases from J, with 7 bases in between. The CDR3 length is 14 residues. The germline gives CDR1 MNHEY, CDR2 SVGAGI. The CDR3 region is CASSYQVPGNTIYF. CDR3 DNA sequence: TGTGCCAGCAGTTACCAGGTGCCTGGAAACACCATATATTTT.

This clone was counted only a few times. The chain is built from TRBV18 and TRBJ1-5, with TRBD1 matching over 10 bases. CDR1 and CDR2 from the germline V gene are KGHSH and LQKENI. The CDR3 totals 15 residues. J gave up 5 bases and V 6 bases, and 7 bases lay outside the gene matches. This CDR3 is CASSRQGAIDQPQHF. CDR3 bases: TGTGCCAGCTCTCGACAGGGGGCAATTGATCAGCCCCAGCATTTT.

The V call is TRBV11-2, the J call TRBJ2-5; 8 bases match TRBD2. The J call may be wrong; the DNA end is better matched by TRBJ2-7. Germline V gene sequence: CDR1 SGHAT, CDR2 FQNNGV. The CDR3 extends over 18 amino acids. The CDR3 reads CASSLEFLAGLSSYEQYF. The CDR3 region has the DNA TGTGCCAGCAGCTTAGAGTTCCTAGCGGGCCTTAGCTCCTACGAGCAGTACTTC.

This sequence joins TRBV5-1 and TRBJ1-6; no clear D. V gave up 0 bases and J gave up 9 bases, with 13 bases separating them. The length of the CDR3 is 15 residues. In germline, CDR1 is SGHRS, CDR2 YFSETQ. In nucleotides, the CDR3 is TGCGCCAGCAGCTTGGACCGCTCGGTTACTTCACCCCTCCACTTT. This sequence encodes CASSLDRSVTSPLHF.

The chain employs TRBV18 and TRBJ1-1; D is perhaps TRBD1 (5 bases). The CDR3 has 13 residues. In germline, CDR1 is KGHSH, CDR2 LQKENI. V lost 2 bases, J lost 5 bases, and 9 bases lay in between. The CDR3 DNA is TGTGCCAGCTCACCAGCGGGGGAAACTGAAGCTTTCTTT. Translation gives CASSPAGETEAFF. The full variable domain, its missing parts supplied by reference TRBV18 and TRBJ1-1, is NAGVMQNPRHLVRRRGQEARLRCSPMKGHSHVYWYRQLPEEGLKFMVYLQKENIIDESGMPKERFSAEFPKEGPSILRIQQVVRGDSAAYFCASSPAGETEAFFGQGTRLTVV.

This chain uses TRBV5-1 with TRBJ2-2; no clear D. Trimming took 5 bases from V and 4 from J, leaving 9 bases between them. Germline CDR1 is SGHRS and CDR2 is YFSETQ. The CDR3 loop spans 13 amino acids. CDR3: CASSIDFTGELFF. For the CDR3, the DNA is TGCGCCAGCAGTATAGACTTCACCGGGGAGCTGTTTTTT.

This chain joins TRBV2 and TRBJ1-6; TRBD1 matches at 7 bases. CDR1 is SNHLY, CDR2 FYNNEI, per germline. Losses at the gene ends were 5 bases for V and 10 bases for J; bases not matched to a gene: 20. CDR3 length: 18 residues. CDR3 loop: CASSRTPPLTGFRSPLHF. CDR3 nucleotides: TGTGCCAGCAGTCGAACCCCCCCCCTGACAGGGTTTCGCTCACCCCTCCACTTT.

The chain couples TRBV10-3 to TRBJ2-3, with 7 bases fitting TRBD2. V was clipped by 11 bases and J by 0 bases; unmatched bases: 8. The CDR3 is made up of 14 amino acids. CDR1 ENHRY and CDR2 SYGVKD come from the germline V gene. CDR3 sequence reads: CAATASGSTDTQYF. The CDR3 coding sequence is TGTGCCGCGACCGCTAGCGGAAGCACAGATACGCAGTATTTT.

The genes are TRBV6-5 and TRBJ2-7; perhaps TRBD1 as D (6 bases). The germline V and J ends were trimmed by 9 bases and 0 bases, with 15 bases remaining between them. Germline V gene lookup returns CDR1 MNHEY and CDR2 SVGAGI. This CDR3 is 14 amino acids long. The CDR3 sequence: CASGEQGNSYEQYF. In DNA form, the CDR3 reads TGTGCCAGTGGGGAACAGGGTAACTCCTACGAGCAGTACTTC.

V gene TRBV6-1 combines with J gene TRBJ2-2; 11 nucleotides agree with TRBD2. V was pared by 5 bases and J by 7 bases, with 0 bases of the junction left unmatched. Per the germline V gene, CDR1 is MNHNS and CDR2 is SASEGT. There are 13 residues in the CDR3. The DNA of the CDR3 is TGTGCCAGCAGTCTAGCGGGGGGCGGGGAGCTGTTTTTT. Its protein product is CASSLAGGGELFF.

The table lists this clone with a count of one. V usage is TRBV6-6 and J usage is TRBJ2-3, with unresolved D. Per the germline V gene, CDR1 is MNHNY and CDR2 is SVGAGI (reference sequence). CDR3 length: 15 amino acids. V gave up 6 bases and J gave up 2 bases, with 15 bases separating them. CDR3 in amino acids: CASRRGPLVTDTQYF. For the CDR3, the DNA is TGTGCCAGCAGACGAGGCCCCCTTGTCACAGATACGCAGTATTTT.

The CDR3 region is CASSSLSYYSYEQYF. The CDR3 DNA follows: TGCGCCAGCAGCTCACTGAGTTATTACTCCTACGAGCAGTACTTC. This rearrangement joins TRBV5-1 to TRBJ2-7, with D uncertain. Germline CDR1 is SGHRS and CDR2 is YFSETQ. V gave up 3 bases and J gave up 0 bases, with 13 bases separating them. The CDR3 runs to 15 residues. Combining the CDR3 with reference TRBV5-1 and TRBJ2-7 gives the whole variable domain KAGVTQTPRYLIKTRGQQVTLSCSPISGHRSVSWYQQTPGQGLQFLFEYFSETQRNKGNFPGRFSGRQFSNSRSEMNVSTLELGDSALYLCASSSLSYYSYEQYFGPGTRLTVT.

This chain connects TRBV6-5 to TRBJ1-1; 10 bases match TRBD1. The V and J ends lost 7 bases and 8 bases, in that order; junction bases with no gene match: 7. CDR1 is MNHEY, CDR2 SVGAGI, per germline. CDR3 size: 13 residues. The CDR3 region has the DNA TGTGCCAGCACCAAGACAGGGGGCCGAGAAGCTTTCTTT. Translating gives CASTKTGGREAFF.

The rearrangement joins TRBV10-1 to TRBJ2-3, with D uncertain. The germline V gene has CDR1 WNHNN and CDR2 SYGVQD (reference sequence). The length of the CDR3 is 14 residues. Trimming took off 4 bases at V and 0 bases at J, with 8 bases between the two ends. The CDR3 DNA sequence: TGCGCCAGCAGTGGAGGCTCTAGCACAGATACGCAGTATTTT. Its translation: CASSGGSSTDTQYF.

The chain carries TRBV5-1 and TRBJ1-2, with 12 bases identical to TRBD1. Looked up from germline, CDR1 is SGHRS and CDR2 is YFSETQ. V lost 4 bases to trimming and J lost 4 bases; unmatched junction nucleotides: 5. The CDR3 is made up of 15 amino acids. CDR3 in DNA: TGCGCCAGCAGCGGGGGGACAGGGGGCGGCTATGGCTACACCTTC. Translation gives CASSGGTGGGYGYTF.

This chain joins TRBV5-6 and TRBJ1-2; 11 nucleotides line up with TRBD1. Germline lookup yields CDR1 SGHDT and CDR2 YYEEEE. The CDR3 has 13 amino acids. Trimming at V came to 7 bases and at J to 2 bases, leaving 1 base not matched to a gene. As DNA, the CDR3 is TGTGCCAGCGGGGACAGGGGGAACTATGGCTACACCTTC. This gives the protein CASGDRGNYGYTF.

The chain couples TRBV12-5 to TRBJ2-7; TRBD2 is a possible D gene (6 bases). CDR1 and CDR2 from the germline V gene are LGHNT and FRNRAP. The CDR3 is made up of 14 amino acids. V shed 6 bases and J shed 6 bases, with 18 bases lying between them. CDR3 sequence reads: CASGLGVADPEQYF. CDR3 in DNA: TGTGCTAGTGGCCTCGGGGTAGCGGACCCCGAGCAGTACTTC.